This T cell receptor (beta chain) stems from a study of T-cell memory formation after mild COVID-19. This clonotype was counted between two and nine times. The V and J ends lost 1 base and 0 bases respectively, with 16 bases between them. The CDR3 length is 17 residues. Germline CDR1 reads MNHNS; CDR2 reads SASEGT. TCRdb fed the 5' RACE reads into MiXCR, producing one record per CDR3 protein. This sample has 35,000 to 45,000 distinct CDR3 sequences, with about 7.1% found just once. The sample was PBMCs or a T cell subset sorted from them (not recorded which). The gene calls are TRBV6-1 and TRBJ2-7; D may be TRBD1 (5 bases). The receptor was isolated from a man younger than 35 who had mild COVID-19 (a few samples of this study predate the infection). Cell type and time point are not known. The CDR3 region has the DNA TGTGCCAGCAGTGAAGGTCGAAGGGGTCCGAGCTCCTACGAGCAGTACTTC. Translated: CASSEGRRGPSSYEQYF.